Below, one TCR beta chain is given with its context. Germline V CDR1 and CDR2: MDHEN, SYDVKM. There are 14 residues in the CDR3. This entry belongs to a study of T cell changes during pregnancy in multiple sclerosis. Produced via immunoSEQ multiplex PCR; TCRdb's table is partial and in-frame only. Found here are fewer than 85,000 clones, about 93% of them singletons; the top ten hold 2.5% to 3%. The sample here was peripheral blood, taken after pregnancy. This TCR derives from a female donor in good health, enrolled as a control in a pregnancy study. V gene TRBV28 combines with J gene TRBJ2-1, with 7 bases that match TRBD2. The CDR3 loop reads CASNIGRALNEQFF. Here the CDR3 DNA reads TGTGCTTCCAACATAGGGAGGGCTCTGAATGAGCAGTTCTTC.